The 10 T cell receptor beta chains below were found in one sample sequenced in a study of identical twins. Using its own MiXCR run on the 5' RACE reads, TCRdb lists one record per CDR3 protein. The sample shows around 250,000 distinct CDR3 sequences, roughly 12% of them seen only once. These same data were also listed under a study on yellow fever vaccine responses in identical twins.

Sequencing used memory (CD45RO+) T cells sorted from blood. These receptors all come from a woman aged 18-30 years in good health.

This rearrangement joins TRBV25-1 to TRBJ1-2; D possibly corresponds to TRBD1 (5 bases). Germline-derived CDR1 and CDR2 are MGHDK and SYGVNS. Trimming removed 5 bases from V and 5 bases from J, with 12 bases in between. CDR3 length equals 13 residues. CDR3 region: CASSFRDRYGYTF. The CDR3 coding sequence is TGTGCCAGCAGTTTCAGGGATCGATATGGCTACACCTTC.

This clonotype appeared a few times. Here the CDR3 reads CSASKGAGSPLHF. CDR3 in DNA: TGCAGTGCTAGCAAGGGGGCTGGTTCACCCCTCCACTTT. The chain links TRBV20-1 to TRBJ1-6; 7 nucleotides line up with TRBD1. V shed 3 bases and J 9 bases; nucleotides not matched to a gene: 5. CDR3 size: 13 residues. CDR1 and CDR2 from the germline V gene are DFQATT and SNEGSKA (reference sequence).

This clonotype was seen more than once but under ten times. The chain uses TRBV5-1 and TRBJ2-1; D not certain. Deletions cut 1 base from V and 5 bases from J, with 4 bases between. The CDR3 is made up of 12 amino acids. CDR1 SGHRS and CDR2 YFSETQ come from the germline V gene. The CDR3 loop reads CASSLTNNEQFF. The CDR3 coding sequence is TGCGCCAGCAGCTTGACTAACAATGAGCAGTTCTTC. The full variable domain, its missing parts supplied by reference TRBV5-1 and TRBJ2-1, is KAGVTQTPRYLIKTRGQQVTLSCSPISGHRSVSWYQQTPGQGLQFLFEYFSETQRNKGNFPGRFSGRQFSNSRSEMNVSTLELGDSALYLCASSLTNNEQFFGPGTRLTVL.

The sample holds many counts of this clonotype. The chain is built from TRBV5-4 and TRBJ2-1, with 7 bases fitting TRBD2. The CDR3 has 14 residues. CDR1 SGHNT and CDR2 YYREEE come from the germline V gene (reference sequence). V was pared by 5 bases and J by 4 bases, with 6 bases of the junction left unmatched. DNA of the CDR3: TGTGCCAGCAGGCGGGCTAGCGGATACAATGAGCAGTTCTTC. Translating gives CASRRASGYNEQFF.

The rearrangement joins TRBV3-1 to TRBJ2-7; 11 nucleotides agree with TRBD2. Per germline, CDR1 LGHDT and CDR2 YNNKEL (reference sequence). CDR3 length: 18 amino acids. V trimming: 5 bases; J trimming: 2 bases; junction bases outside the gene matches: 14. CDR3 in amino acids: CASSFLAGGADTTYEQYF. The CDR3 DNA reads as TGTGCCAGCAGCTTCTTAGCGGGAGGGGCCGATACTACCTACGAGCAGTACTTC.

The rearrangement uses TRBV7-8 and TRBJ2-7; 10 positions agree with TRBD1. This CDR3 is 14 amino acids long. Looked up from germline, CDR1 is SGHVS and CDR2 is FQNEAQ. Trimming removed 1 base from V and 7 bases from J; junction bases left unmatched: 4. CDR3 sequence reads: CASSLGGQGREQYF. In DNA, the CDR3 is TGTGCCAGCAGCTTAGGGGGACAGGGGAGGGAGCAGTACTTC.

This clonotype has only a few counts. The genes are TRBV6-1 and TRBJ1-1; the D is unclear. CDR1 and CDR2 (germline): MNHNS, SASEGT. The V end was cut by 5 bases, the J end by 1 base, with 14 bases between. The CDR3 loop spans 15 amino acids. CDR3: CASSTLVGSNTEAFF. The CDR3 DNA is TGTGCCAGCAGTACCCTTGTAGGGTCGAACACTGAAGCTTTCTTT.

V is TRBV12-3 or TRBV12-4 and J is TRBJ2-7; maybe TRBD2 (5 bases). The CDR3 runs 14 residues. The V end was cut by 3 bases, the J end by 2 bases, with 11 bases between. For the CDR3, the DNA is TGTGCCAGCAGTTTCCGGCTAGCTCCCTACGAGCAGTACTTC. This translates into CASSFRLAPYEQYF.

This clonotype was observed at least ten times. The genes are TRBV27 and TRBJ2-3, with D perhaps TRBD2 (5 bases). Germline V gives CDR1 MNHEY, CDR2 SMNVEV (reference sequence). The CDR3 length is 17 residues. The V gene lost 6 bases and the J gene lost 2 bases, with 21 bases spanning the gap. The CDR3 protein is CASRPRASPLSTDTQYF. Here the CDR3 DNA reads TGTGCCAGCAGACCGCGGGCTAGTCCGTTGTCCACAGATACGCAGTATTTT.

This clonotype has a count of ten or more. The chain employs TRBV3-1 and TRBJ1-1; no clear D. The CDR3 consists of 16 residues. CDR1 and CDR2 (germline): LGHDT, YNNKEL (reference sequence). The V gene lost 4 bases and the J gene lost 0 bases, with 15 bases spanning the gap. The CDR3 DNA reads as TGTGCCAGCAGCCCCGGGGTAGGGCTCATGAACACTGAAGCTTTCTTT. This translates into CASSPGVGLMNTEAFF. Full variable domain (missing parts from reference TRBV3-1 and TRBJ1-1): DTAVSQTPKYLVTQMGNDKSIKCEQNLGHDTMYWYKQDSKKFLKIMFSYNNKELIINETVPNRFSPKSPDKAHLNLHINSLELGDSAVYFCASSPGVGLMNTEAFFGQGTRLTVV.